These 30 T cell receptor beta chains came from one sample sequenced in a study of T cells in localized non-small cell lung cancer. Sequencing was performed with immunoSEQ multiplex PCR; in TCRdb, only in-frame clones are kept and a portion is missing. The sample includes some 82,000 clones, less than 85% of them seen just once. Sequencing used PBMCs, obtained before any cancer treatment. The receptor source for this set is a man aged 35-69 years with stage II squamous cell lung carcinoma.

The chain joins TRBV14 to TRBJ2-3; D call uncertain. The germline gives CDR1 SGHDN, CDR2 FVKESK. V lost 0 bases to trimming and J lost 0 bases, with 19 bases between them. This CDR3 has 19 amino acids. The CDR3 region has the DNA TGTGCCAGCAGCCAAGAGGGTTCCCTGGTCGAGTTTAGCACAGATACGCAGTATTTT. Its protein product is CASSQEGSLVEFSTDTQYF.

This chain uses TRBV15 with TRBJ2-7; TRBD2 is a possible D gene (5 bases). Germline V gene sequence: CDR1 LNHNV, CDR2 YYDKDF (reference sequence). V was cut by 0 bases and J by 1 base, with 7 bases left in between. The CDR3 runs to 14 residues. The CDR3 sequence: CATSREGGSYEQYF. CDR3 sequence (DNA): TGTGCCACCAGCAGAGAGGGCGGGTCCTACGAGCAGTACTTC.

The rearrangement joins TRBV4-3 to TRBJ1-6, with D hard to call. The V gene lost 1 base and the J gene lost 10 bases, with 8 bases spanning the gap. The CDR3 covers 13 residues. The germline V gene encodes CDR1 LGHNA and CDR2 YSLEER. Here the CDR3 DNA reads TGCGCCAGCAGCCAAGGCTCCTACTCACCCCTCCACTTT. It is translated as CASSQGSYSPLHF.

Concerning this clone: A far larger clone lies a single base away; this is likely a read error. This same CDR3 is encoded by further DNA sequences in the sample. The chain uses TRBV5-1 and TRBJ2-7, with 12 bases aligning to TRBD1. Trimming at V came to 4 bases and at J to 2 bases, leaving 4 bases not matched to a gene. CDR1 is SGHRS and CDR2 is YFSETQ in the germline V gene. There are 15 residues in the CDR3. The CDR3 is CASSGGTGGPYEQYF. In DNA form, the CDR3 reads TGCGCCAGCAGCGGCGGGACAGGGGGCCCCTACGAGCAGTACTTC.

The table lists this clone with a few counts. CDR3 nucleotide sequence: TGTGCCAGCGGAAAGGGTCCCGAGACCCAGTACTTC. This codes for CASGKGPETQYF. The chain has TRBV6-6 and TRBJ2-5; D gene uncertain. CDR1 MNHNY and CDR2 SVGAGI come from the germline V gene (reference sequence). The germline V and J ends were trimmed by 8 bases and 5 bases, with 12 bases remaining between them. The CDR3 sequence is 12 residues long.

The J gene is TRBJ2-2, the V gene TRBV6-1; 8 bases match TRBD1. The V gene end was trimmed by 5 bases and the J gene end by 5 bases; junction bases not matched to a gene: 7. Germline V gene data show CDR1 as MNHNS and CDR2 as SASEGT. This CDR3 contains 15 residues. CDR3 DNA: TGTGCCAGCAGTCCCCGACAGGGGAGAACCGGGGAGCTGTTTTTT. Translation: CASSPRQGRTGELFF.

V and J are TRBV9 and TRBJ2-5; possibly TRBD1 for D (6 bases). Germline V lookup: CDR1 SGDLS, CDR2 YYNGEE. The CDR3 consists of 15 residues. Deletions cut 5 bases from V and 2 bases from J, with 16 bases between. In DNA form, the CDR3 reads TGTGCCAGCAGGTACCGGGGACACAAGCAAGAGACCCAGTACTTC. It is translated as CASRYRGHKQETQYF.

J is TRBJ2-1 and V is TRBV5-1; D perhaps matches TRBD2 (6 bases). The CDR3 covers 17 residues. Trimming stripped 1 base from V and 0 bases from J, with 14 bases between. CDR1 SGHRS and CDR2 YFSETQ come from the germline V gene. CDR3 region: CASSLTSTPSSYNEQFF. The DNA for the CDR3 is TGCGCCAGCAGCTTGACTAGCACCCCGAGCTCCTACAATGAGCAGTTCTTC.

The J gene is TRBJ1-6, the V gene TRBV7-8, with 8 nucleotides matching TRBD1. Per the germline V gene, CDR1 is SGHVS and CDR2 is FQNEAQ. This CDR3 has 17 residues. J lost 7 bases, V lost 2 bases, and 10 bases had no gene match. CDR3 region: CASSLIGRGQGNSPLHF. The CDR3 nucleotides are TGTGCCAGCAGCTTAATCGGGCGTGGACAGGGAAATTCACCCCTCCACTTT.

The V gene is TRBV6-5, the J gene TRBJ2-2, with 7 nucleotides matching TRBD1. The CDR3 totals 16 residues. From germline, CDR1 is MNHEY and CDR2 SVGAGI. V lost 2 bases to trimming and J lost 1 base; unmatched junction nucleotides: 4. The CDR3 region has the DNA TGTGCCAGCAGTTACGAGGGGGCCCGGAACACCGGGGAGCTGTTTTTT. Residues: CASSYEGARNTGELFF.

V is TRBV19 and J is TRBJ2-7, with D unclear. V was pared by 2 bases and J by 3 bases, with 11 bases between. Germline CDR1 reads LNHDA; CDR2 reads SQIVND (reference sequence). This CDR3 comprises 14 residues. The CDR3 DNA reads as TGTGCCAGTAGTATAAAGGGAAGCTTCTACGAGCAGTACTTC. Translation: CASSIKGSFYEQYF.

The V call is TRBV7-2, the J call TRBJ2-3, with D unresolved. The CDR3 is made up of 13 amino acids. Germline assignment: CDR1 SGHTA and CDR2 FQGNSA. The V end lost 0 bases, the J end lost 6 bases, and 7 bases lay between the germline ends. DNA of the CDR3: TGTGCCAGCAGCTTAGCGCCCACGGATACGCAGTATTTT. Protein: CASSLAPTDTQYF.

This clone is a singleton in its sample. The rearrangement links TRBV28 to TRBJ2-5; tentative D call: TRBD2 (7 bases). The germline V gene has CDR1 MDHEN and CDR2 SYDVKM. This CDR3 is built from 16 residues. The V and J ends lost 5 bases and 0 bases respectively, with 16 bases between them. DNA of the CDR3: TGTGCCAGCAGTCCCAGGGAGGGGGAGCACCAAGAGACCCAGTACTTC. Translated: CASSPREGEHQETQYF.

The chain recombines TRBV7-9 with TRBJ1-2, with no clear D. V lost 1 base, J lost 7 bases, and 4 bases lay in between. CDR3 length equals 11 residues. The germline CDR1 and CDR2 sequences are SEHNR and FQNEAQ (reference sequence). The CDR3 bases are TGTGCCAGCAGCTTAGATCGTGGCTACACCTTC. It yields the protein CASSLDRGYTF.

Here the CDR3 reads CASSTLTGPYEQYF. The CDR3 coding sequence is TGTGCCAGCAGCACTTTGACAGGGCCCTACGAGCAGTACTTC. The chain carries TRBV5-6 and TRBJ2-7, with 7 bases aligning to TRBD1. The CDR3 consists of 14 residues. Germline V lookup: CDR1 SGHDT, CDR2 YYEEEE. The trim removed 4 bases at V and 2 bases at J, leaving 6 bases unmatched. The whole variable domain, remainder taken from reference TRBV5-6 and TRBJ2-7, is DAGVTQSPTHLIKTRGQQVTLRCSPKSGHDTVSWYQQALGQGPQFIFQYYEEEERQRGNFPDRFSGHQFPNYSSELNVNALLLGDSALYLCASSTLTGPYEQYFGPGTRLTVT.

This sequence joins TRBV9 and TRBJ2-5; 7 positions agree with TRBD1. Germline values: CDR1 SGDLS, CDR2 YYNGEE. Trimming removed 4 bases from V and 2 bases from J; junction bases left unmatched: 11. The CDR3 has 16 residues. The DNA for the CDR3 is TGTGCCAGCAGCCCCGGGACAGTTTCCCTACAAGAGACCCAGTACTTC. It is translated as CASSPGTVSLQETQYF.

Here the CDR3 DNA reads TGCAGCGTTCCGGGACAGACGAACACTGAAGCTTTCTTT. It is translated as CSVPGQTNTEAFF. The chain is built from TRBV29-1 and TRBJ1-1, with 7 positions matching TRBD1. The CDR3 loop spans 13 amino acids. The ends lost 5 bases at V and 1 base at J; junction bases unmatched: 4. Looked up from germline, CDR1 is SQVTM and CDR2 is ANQGSEA. Using reference TRBV29-1 and TRBJ1-1 for the parts outside the CDR3, the full variable domain is SAVISQKPSRDICQRGTSLTIQCQVDSQVTMMFWYRQQPGQSLTLIATANQGSEATYESGFVIDKFPISRPNLTFSTLTVSNMSPEDSSIYLCSVPGQTNTEAFFGQGTRLTVV.

V gene TRBV7-3 combines with J gene TRBJ2-1; D unclear. Trimming removed 2 bases from V and 7 bases from J, with 9 bases in between. Germline assignment: CDR1 SGHTA and CDR2 FQGTGA. The CDR3 is made up of 13 amino acids. The CDR3 region has the DNA TGTGCCAGCAGCTTATTTCGTGGAAATGAGCAGTTCTTC. Protein: CASSLFRGNEQFF. Looking up the rest from reference TRBV7-3 and TRBJ2-1 gives the full variable domain: GAGVSQTPSNKVTEKGKYVELRCDPISGHTALYWYRQSLGQGPEFLIYFQGTGAADDSGLPNDRFFAVRPEGSVSTLKIQRTERGDSAVYLCASSLFRGNEQFFGPGTRLTVL.

The chain has TRBV28 and TRBJ1-2, with no clear D. Germline V gene lookup returns CDR1 MDHEN and CDR2 SYDVKM. Trimming cost V 6 bases and J 8 bases, with 16 bases left between them. The CDR3 contains 13 residues. The CDR3 reads CASSRVRQAGYTF. The CDR3 bases are TGTGCCAGCAGCCGAGTTCGCCAGGCCGGCTACACCTTC.

The CDR3 region is CASSLQGRNIQPQHF. In DNA, the CDR3 is TGTGCCAGCAGTTTACAGGGGCGGAATATTCAGCCCCAGCATTTT. The J gene is TRBJ1-5, the V gene TRBV28, with D perhaps matching TRBD1 (6 bases). This CDR3 spans 15 amino acids. Germline CDR1 is MDHEN and CDR2 is SYDVKM. V was pared by 2 bases and J by 6 bases, with 14 bases between.

V gene TRBV10-1 combines with J gene TRBJ2-1; D unresolved. Trimming stripped 8 bases from V and 5 bases from J, with 4 bases between. Germline values: CDR1 WNHNN, CDR2 SYGVQD (reference sequence). The CDR3 loop spans 10 amino acids. CDR3 DNA sequence: TGCGCCAGCTCAAACAATGAGCAGTTCTTC. Its protein is CASSNNEQFF.

V and J are TRBV6-6 and TRBJ2-2; no clear D gene. Per the germline V gene, CDR1 is MNHNY and CDR2 is SVGAGI (reference sequence). The CDR3 loop spans 14 amino acids. V lost 6 bases, J lost 3 bases, and 11 bases lay in between. The CDR3 sequence: CASRGTLDTGELFF. The DNA for the CDR3 is TGTGCCAGCAGGGGCACTTTGGACACCGGGGAGCTGTTTTTT.

In DNA form, the CDR3 reads TGTGCCAGCACTTCGACTAGCGGGAGTTTCGGTGAGCAGTTCTTC. It encodes CASTSTSGSFGEQFF. The rearrangement uses TRBV18 and TRBJ2-1; 12 bases are a match to TRBD2. The J segment lost 9 bases and the V segment lost 8 bases, leaving 11 bases of the junction unmatched. Germline V gene data show CDR1 as KGHSH and CDR2 as LQKENI. This CDR3 spans 15 amino acids.

In its sample, this clone was seen once. Written as DNA, the CDR3 is TGTGCCAGCAGTGAAGCGCTTCCCCGAGGCTACACCTTC. Protein sequence: CASSEALPRGYTF. The genes are TRBV6-1 and TRBJ1-2; unclear D gene. Trimming cost V 0 bases and J 8 bases, with 10 bases left between them. This CDR3 is 13 amino acids long. Germline CDR1 reads MNHNS; CDR2 reads SASEGT.

The J gene is TRBJ2-7, the V gene TRBV30; D is uncertain. CDR3 length: 17 amino acids. Looked up from germline, CDR1 is GTSNPN and CDR2 is SVGIG (reference sequence). V gave up 0 bases and J gave up 7 bases, with 25 bases separating them. CDR3 DNA: TGTGCCTGGAGTGTACATGGGTCGGCCCCTAAGGTGAGAGAGCAGTACTTC. Its translation is CAWSVHGSAPKVREQYF.

J is TRBJ2-7 and V is TRBV18; D uncertain. CDR3 length: 13 amino acids. CDR1 KGHSH and CDR2 LQKENI come from the germline V gene. The V end was cut by 2 bases, the J end by 5 bases, with 10 bases between. CDR3 DNA sequence: TGTGCCAGCTCACCAAAAATGTCTCACGAGCAGTACTTC. This sequence encodes CASSPKMSHEQYF.

The chain employs TRBV4-3 and TRBJ2-1; D not certain. V was shortened by 0 bases and J by 0 bases, with 6 bases between the two germline ends. Germline assignment: CDR1 LGHNA and CDR2 YSLEER. This CDR3 has 15 amino acids. In DNA, the CDR3 is TGCGCCAGCAGCCAAGATCTTAGCTCCTACAATGAGCAGTTCTTC. This encodes CASSQDLSSYNEQFF.

The gene calls are TRBV6-5 and TRBJ1-1, with D possibly TRBD1 on 6 matching bases. This CDR3 region has 15 residues. V lost 2 bases to trimming and J lost 2 bases, with 12 bases between them. The germline V gene has CDR1 MNHEY and CDR2 SVGAGI. Here the CDR3 DNA reads TGTGCCAGCAGTTACGGGCAGGGGATTAACACTGAAGCTTTCTTT. Residues: CASSYGQGINTEAFF.

The genes are TRBV6-5 and TRBJ1-4; no firm D call. CDR3 size: 11 residues. Germline V gives CDR1 MNHEY, CDR2 SVGAGI. Trimming removed 10 bases at V and 6 bases at J, with 9 bases between. CDR3 in DNA: TGTGCCACCAAGAGTTATGAAAAACTGTTTTTT. This encodes CATKSYEKLFF.

The chain uses TRBV6-5 and TRBJ2-1; D gene uncertain. Trimming took 5 bases from V and 5 from J, leaving 16 bases between them. Germline assignment: CDR1 MNHEY and CDR2 SVGAGI. The CDR3 extends over 15 amino acids. In DNA form, the CDR3 reads TGTGCCAGCAGTCCCCCAGAGCCGACCCACAATGAGCAGTTCTTC. It translates to CASSPPEPTHNEQFF.